This T cell receptor beta chain was identified during a study of CXCR3-negative and CXCR3-positive naive CD8 T cells. Findings of the study overall: CXCR3 levels fell partly with cryopreservation; most assays relied on fresh PBMCs. Compared with CXCR3-negative naive cells, CXCR3-positive naive cells showed more hydrophobic TRB CDR3s. Naive subsets expressed similar surface CD5; TRB CDR3 features served to infer TCR strength. Memory CD8+ cells showed much lower diversity, while both naive subsets were comparably high.

Naive CD8+ T cells carried a CD45RO-CCR7+CD27+CD95- phenotype. The authors prepared UMI-labeled TRB cDNA libraries by 5' RACE. TCRdb reprocessed the 5' RACE reads and stores each CDR3 protein as one record, lacking DNA. This sample contains roughly 120,000 distinct CDR3 sequences. As for this clonotype: Its target is unknown.

The V gene's germline CDR1 is SGHTA and CDR2 FQGTGA. This CDR3 is 13 amino acids long. The sample was naive CXCR3+ CD8+ T cells from blood. The subset: CD45RO-CCR7+CD27+CD95- naive CD8+ T cells expressing CXCR3 (TNR3+). This chain links TRBV7-3 with TRBJ2-2; TCRdb's D gene call, TRBD1, goes unchecked for lack of DNA. The TCR was taken from a human donor in good health. Some clones in this sample may be carry-over from other donors' samples. CDR3 amino acids: CASSSIGAGELFF.